This T cell receptor (beta chain) was identified during a study of cytomegalovirus exposure and HLA in healthy donors. Comment on this clone: Its antigen remains unknown.

V was cut by 0 bases and J by 1 base, with 13 bases left in between. CDR3 size: 16 residues. The germline gives CDR1 SGHRS, CDR2 YFSETQ. The PCR used 60 Vbeta and 13 Jbeta primers. Produced via immunoSEQ multiplex PCR; TCRdb's table is partial and in-frame only. The repertoire holds some 85,000 clones, with roughly 80% as singletons. Everyone who donated was a healthy bone marrow donor. Regarding the study as a whole: Later, TCR association rates were found to vary by HLA locus, highest for DRB1 and lowest for HLA-C.

The origin of this receptor is a man aged 25 to 45 in good health and CMV-seronegative. The specimen sequenced was PBMCs. V gene TRBV5-1 combines with J gene TRBJ1-1; the D gene is possibly TRBD1 (6 bases). CDR3 DNA sequence: TGCGCCAGCAGCTTGGATGGCGGGGGCCGGAACACTGAAGCTTTCTTT. Its translation: CASSLDGGGRNTEAFF. The entire variable domain, with the rest obtained from reference TRBV5-1 and TRBJ1-1, is as follows: KAGVTQTPRYLIKTRGQQVTLSCSPISGHRSVSWYQQTPGQGLQFLFEYFSETQRNKGNFPGRFSGRQFSNSRSEMNVSTLELGDSALYLCASSLDGGGRNTEAFFGQGTRLTVV.